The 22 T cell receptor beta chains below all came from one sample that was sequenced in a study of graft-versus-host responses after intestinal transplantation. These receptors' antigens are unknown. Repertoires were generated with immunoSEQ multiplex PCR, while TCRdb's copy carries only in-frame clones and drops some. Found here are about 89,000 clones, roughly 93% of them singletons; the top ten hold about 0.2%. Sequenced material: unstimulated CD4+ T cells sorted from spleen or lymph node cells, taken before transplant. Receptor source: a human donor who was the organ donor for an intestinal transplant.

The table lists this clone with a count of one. CDR3 region: CASSQQGAREKLFF. CDR3 DNA sequence: TGCGCCAGCAGCCAACAGGGGGCAAGAGAAAAACTGTTTTTT. The chain couples TRBV5-1 to TRBJ1-4, with 9 bases matching TRBD1. Trimming removed 4 bases from V and 8 bases from J; junction bases left unmatched: 6. CDR1 and CDR2 from the germline V gene are SGHRS and YFSETQ. The length of the CDR3 is 14 residues.

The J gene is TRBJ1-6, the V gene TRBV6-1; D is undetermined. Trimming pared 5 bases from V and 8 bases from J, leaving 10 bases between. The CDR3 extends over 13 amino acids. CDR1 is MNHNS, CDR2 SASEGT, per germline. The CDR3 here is CASSRSKDSPLHF. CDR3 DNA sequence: TGTGCCAGCAGTCGATCGAAGGATTCACCCCTCCACTTT.

DNA for the CDR3: TGCGCCAGCAGTTACAGGACAGGGGTTAATGAAAAACTGTTTTTT. It yields the protein CASSYRTGVNEKLFF. J is TRBJ1-4 and V is TRBV5-1; 9 bases fit TRBD1. The CDR3 has 15 residues. Germline CDR1 and CDR2: SGHRS and YFSETQ. V was pared by 5 bases and J by 4 bases, with 6 bases of the junction left unmatched. Full variable domain (remainder filled in from reference TRBV5-1 and TRBJ1-4): KAGVTQTPRYLIKTRGQQVTLSCSPISGHRSVSWYQQTPGQGLQFLFEYFSETQRNKGNFPGRFSGRQFSNSRSEMNVSTLELGDSALYLCASSYRTGVNEKLFFGSGTQLSVL.

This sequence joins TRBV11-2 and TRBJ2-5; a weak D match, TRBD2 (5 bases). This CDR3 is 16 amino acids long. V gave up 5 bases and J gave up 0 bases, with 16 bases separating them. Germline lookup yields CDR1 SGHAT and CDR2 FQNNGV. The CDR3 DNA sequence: TGTGCCAGCAGCCCCCTCCTAGCCTCTTACCAAGAGACCCAGTACTTC. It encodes CASSPLLASYQETQYF. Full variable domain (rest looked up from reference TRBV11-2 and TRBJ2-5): EAGVAQSPRYKIIEKRQSVAFWCNPISGHATLYWYQQILGQGPKLLIQFQNNGVVDDSQLPKDRFSAERLKGVDSTLKIQPAKLEDSAVYLCASSPLLASYQETQYFGPGTRLLVL.

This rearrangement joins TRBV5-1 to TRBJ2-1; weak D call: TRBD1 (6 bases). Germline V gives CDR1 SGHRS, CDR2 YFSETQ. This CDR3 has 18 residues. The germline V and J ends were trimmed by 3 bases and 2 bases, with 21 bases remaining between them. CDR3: CASSSDPGTGMAYNEQFF. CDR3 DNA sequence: TGCGCCAGCAGCTCCGACCCGGGAACAGGGATGGCCTACAATGAGCAGTTCTTC.

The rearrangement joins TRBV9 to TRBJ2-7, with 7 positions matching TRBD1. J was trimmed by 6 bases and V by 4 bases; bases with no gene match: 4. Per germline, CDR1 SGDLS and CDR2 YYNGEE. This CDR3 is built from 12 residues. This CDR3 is CASSQGVGEQYF. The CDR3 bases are TGTGCCAGCAGCCAGGGGGTTGGCGAGCAGTACTTC.

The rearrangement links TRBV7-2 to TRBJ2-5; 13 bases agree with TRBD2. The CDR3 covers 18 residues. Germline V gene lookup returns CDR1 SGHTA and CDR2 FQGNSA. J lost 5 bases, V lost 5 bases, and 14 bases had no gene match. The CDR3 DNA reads TGTGCCAGCAGCCGCCGATGGACTAGCGGGGGAAGCCGGGAGACCCAGTACTTC. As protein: CASSRRWTSGGSRETQYF.

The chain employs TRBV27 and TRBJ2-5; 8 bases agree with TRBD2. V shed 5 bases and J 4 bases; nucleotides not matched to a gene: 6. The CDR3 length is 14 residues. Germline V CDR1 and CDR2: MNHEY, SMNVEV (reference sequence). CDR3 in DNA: TGTGCCAGCAGTGAACGGGGGGGCTCAGAGACCCAGTACTTC. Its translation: CASSERGGSETQYF.

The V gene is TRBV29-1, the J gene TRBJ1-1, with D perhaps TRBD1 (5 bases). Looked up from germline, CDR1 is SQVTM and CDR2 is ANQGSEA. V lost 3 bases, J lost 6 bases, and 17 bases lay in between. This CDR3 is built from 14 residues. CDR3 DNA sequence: TGCAGCGTTGAGACACAGGTCTATGCCCCTGAAGCTTTCTTT. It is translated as CSVETQVYAPEAFF.

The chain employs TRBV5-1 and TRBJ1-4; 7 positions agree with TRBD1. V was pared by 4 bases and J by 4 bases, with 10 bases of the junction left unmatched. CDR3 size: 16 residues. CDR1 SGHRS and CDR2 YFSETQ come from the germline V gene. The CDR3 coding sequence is TGCGCCAGCAGCCTAATCCGACAGGGAGGTAATGAAAAACTGTTTTTT. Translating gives CASSLIRQGGNEKLFF.

CDR3 region: CASSSPGTGIYEQYF. CDR3 bases: TGTGCCAGCAGTTCCCCGGGGACAGGGATCTACGAGCAGTACTTC. The chain joins TRBV6-5 to TRBJ2-7; 9 bases are a match to TRBD1. The germline gives CDR1 MNHEY, CDR2 SVGAGI. This CDR3 spans 15 amino acids. V shed 4 bases, J shed 3 bases, and the junction held 7 bases outside the gene matches.

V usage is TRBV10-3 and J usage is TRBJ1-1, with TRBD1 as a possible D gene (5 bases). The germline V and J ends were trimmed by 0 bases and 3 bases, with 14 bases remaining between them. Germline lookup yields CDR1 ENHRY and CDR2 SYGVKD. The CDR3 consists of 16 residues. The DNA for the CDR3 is TGTGCCATCAGTGAGTCGATGAGGACAATAGACACTGAAGCTTTCTTT. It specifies CAISESMRTIDTEAFF.

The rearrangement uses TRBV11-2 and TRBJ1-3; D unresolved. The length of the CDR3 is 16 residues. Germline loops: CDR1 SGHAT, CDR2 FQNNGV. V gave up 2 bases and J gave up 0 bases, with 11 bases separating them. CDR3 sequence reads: CASSLRPPGSGNTIYF. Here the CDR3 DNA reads TGTGCCAGCAGCTTACGTCCCCCGGGCTCTGGAAACACCATATATTTT.

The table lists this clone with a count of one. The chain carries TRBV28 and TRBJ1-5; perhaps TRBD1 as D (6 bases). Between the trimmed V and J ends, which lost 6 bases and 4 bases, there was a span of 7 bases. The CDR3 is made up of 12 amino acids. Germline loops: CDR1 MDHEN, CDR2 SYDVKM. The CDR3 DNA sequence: TGTGCCAGCAGCACAGGGAATCAGCCCCAGCATTTT. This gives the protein CASSTGNQPQHF.

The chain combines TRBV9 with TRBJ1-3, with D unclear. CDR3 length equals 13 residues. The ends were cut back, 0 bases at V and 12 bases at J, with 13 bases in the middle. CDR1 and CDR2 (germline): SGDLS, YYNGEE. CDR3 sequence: CASSVEGQPHIYF. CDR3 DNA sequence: TGTGCCAGCAGCGTAGAGGGCCAGCCCCACATATATTTT.

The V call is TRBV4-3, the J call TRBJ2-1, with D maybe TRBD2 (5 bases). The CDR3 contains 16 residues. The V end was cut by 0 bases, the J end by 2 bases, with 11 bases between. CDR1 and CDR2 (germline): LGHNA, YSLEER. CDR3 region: CASSQDREYTYNEQFF. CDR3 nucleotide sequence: TGCGCCAGCAGCCAAGATAGGGAGTATACCTACAATGAGCAGTTCTTC.

The CDR3 sequence: CSVRDRLQETQYF. In nucleotides, the CDR3 is TGCAGCGTTCGGGACCGCCTCCAAGAGACCCAGTACTTC. The gene calls are TRBV29-1 and TRBJ2-5; D tentatively reads TRBD1 or TRBD2 (5 bases each). CDR3 length equals 13 residues. V shed 5 bases and J shed 1 base, with 11 bases lying between them. The germline V gene has CDR1 SQVTM and CDR2 ANQGSEA.

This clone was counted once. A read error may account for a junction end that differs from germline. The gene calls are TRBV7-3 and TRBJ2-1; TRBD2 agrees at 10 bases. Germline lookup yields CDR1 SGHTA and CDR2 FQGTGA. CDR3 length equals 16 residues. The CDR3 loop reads CASSFLAGGTYNGQFF. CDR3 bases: TGTGCCAGCAGCTTCTTAGCGGGGGGCACCTACAATGGGCAGTTCTTC.

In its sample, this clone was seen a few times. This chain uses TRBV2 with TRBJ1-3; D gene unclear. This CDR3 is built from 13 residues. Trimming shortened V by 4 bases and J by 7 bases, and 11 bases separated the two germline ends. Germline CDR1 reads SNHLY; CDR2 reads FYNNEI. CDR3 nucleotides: TGTGCCAGCAGTGGGACCGAGTGGAACACCATATATTTT. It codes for CASSGTEWNTIYF.

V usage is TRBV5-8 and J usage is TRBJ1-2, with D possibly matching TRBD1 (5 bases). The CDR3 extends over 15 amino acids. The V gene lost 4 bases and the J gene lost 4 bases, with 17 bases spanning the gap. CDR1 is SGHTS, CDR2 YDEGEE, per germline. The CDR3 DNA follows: TGTGCCAGCAGCGTAGTCCGCAGGGAAAGCTATGGCTACACCTTC. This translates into CASSVVRRESYGYTF.

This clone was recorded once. Here the CDR3 DNA reads TGCGCCAGCAGCTTGTTTGTAGTGGGGACAGGGAACACCGGGGAGCTGTTTTTT. As protein: CASSLFVVGTGNTGELFF. The V and J genes are TRBV5-1 and TRBJ2-2; 8 bases line up with TRBD1. The V segment lost 1 base and the J segment 1 base; nucleotides outside the gene matches: 9. CDR3 length: 18 residues. Germline CDR1 reads SGHRS; CDR2 reads YFSETQ. Full variable domain (remainder filled in from reference TRBV5-1 and TRBJ2-2): KAGVTQTPRYLIKTRGQQVTLSCSPISGHRSVSWYQQTPGQGLQFLFEYFSETQRNKGNFPGRFSGRQFSNSRSEMNVSTLELGDSALYLCASSLFVVGTGNTGELFFGEGSRLTVL.

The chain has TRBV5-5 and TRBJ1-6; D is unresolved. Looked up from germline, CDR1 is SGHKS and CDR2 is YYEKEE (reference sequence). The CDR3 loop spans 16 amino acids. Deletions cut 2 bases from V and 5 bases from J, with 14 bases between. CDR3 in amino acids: CASSFFRTEDNSPLHF. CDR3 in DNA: TGTGCCAGCAGCTTTTTTCGGACGGAAGATAATTCACCCCTCCACTTT.